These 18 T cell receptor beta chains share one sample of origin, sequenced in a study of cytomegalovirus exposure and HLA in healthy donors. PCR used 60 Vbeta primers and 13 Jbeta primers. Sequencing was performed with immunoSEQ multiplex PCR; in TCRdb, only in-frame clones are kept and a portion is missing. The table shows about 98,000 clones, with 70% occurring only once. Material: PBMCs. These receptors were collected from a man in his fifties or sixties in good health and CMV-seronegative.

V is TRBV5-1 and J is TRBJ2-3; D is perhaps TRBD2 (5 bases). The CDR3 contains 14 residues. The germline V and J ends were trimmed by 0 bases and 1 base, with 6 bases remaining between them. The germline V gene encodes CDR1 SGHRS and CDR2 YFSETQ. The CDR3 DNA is TGCGCCAGCAGCTTGGCCGGGGGCACAGATACGCAGTATTTT. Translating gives CASSLAGGTDTQYF.

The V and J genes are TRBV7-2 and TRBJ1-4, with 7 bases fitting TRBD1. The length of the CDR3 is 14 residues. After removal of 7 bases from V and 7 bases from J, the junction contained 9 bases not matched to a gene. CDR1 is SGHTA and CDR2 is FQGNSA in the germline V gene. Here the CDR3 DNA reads TGTGCCAGCAAATTCCGGGACAGTACTGAAAAACTGTTTTTT. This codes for CASKFRDSTEKLFF.

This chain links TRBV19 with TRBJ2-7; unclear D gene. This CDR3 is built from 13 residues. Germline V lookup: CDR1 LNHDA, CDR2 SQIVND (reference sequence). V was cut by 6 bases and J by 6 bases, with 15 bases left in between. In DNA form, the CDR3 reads TGTGCCAGTAGATACGGGTTCGGCTCCGAGCAGTACTTC. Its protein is CASRYGFGSEQYF. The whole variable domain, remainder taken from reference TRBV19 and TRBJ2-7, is DGGITQSPKYLFRKEGQNVTLSCEQNLNHDAMYWYRQDPGQGLRLIYYSQIVNDFQKGDIAEGYSVSREKKESFPLTVTSAQKNPTAFYLCASRYGFGSEQYFGPGTRLTVT.

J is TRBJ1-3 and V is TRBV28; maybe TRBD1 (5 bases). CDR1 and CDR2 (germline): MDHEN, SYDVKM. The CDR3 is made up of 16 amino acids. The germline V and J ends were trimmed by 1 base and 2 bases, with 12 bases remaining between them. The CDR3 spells CASSLSSGSPGNTIYF. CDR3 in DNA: TGTGCCAGCAGTTTATCGTCAGGGTCCCCTGGAAACACCATATATTTT.

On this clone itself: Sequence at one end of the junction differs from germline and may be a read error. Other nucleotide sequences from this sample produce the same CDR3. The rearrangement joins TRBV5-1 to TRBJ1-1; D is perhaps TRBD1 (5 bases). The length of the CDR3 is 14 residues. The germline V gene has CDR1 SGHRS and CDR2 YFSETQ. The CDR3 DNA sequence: TGCGCCAGCAGCTTGGCCAACAGGAACACCGAAGCTTTCTTT. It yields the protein CASSLANRNTEAFF.

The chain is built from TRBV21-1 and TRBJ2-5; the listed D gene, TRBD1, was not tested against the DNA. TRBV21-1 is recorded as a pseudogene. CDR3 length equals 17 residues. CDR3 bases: TGTGCCAGCAGCACTTTGGCCGAAGAGGGACAGGGAGAGACCCAGTACTTC. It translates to CASSTLAEEGQGETQYF.

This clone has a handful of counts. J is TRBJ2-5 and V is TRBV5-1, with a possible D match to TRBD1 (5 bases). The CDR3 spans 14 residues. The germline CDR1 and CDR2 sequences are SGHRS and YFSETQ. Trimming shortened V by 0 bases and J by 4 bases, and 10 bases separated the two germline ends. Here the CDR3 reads CASSLVGAGETQYF. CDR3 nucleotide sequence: TGCGCCAGCAGCTTGGTTGGGGCTGGAGAGACCCAGTACTTC.

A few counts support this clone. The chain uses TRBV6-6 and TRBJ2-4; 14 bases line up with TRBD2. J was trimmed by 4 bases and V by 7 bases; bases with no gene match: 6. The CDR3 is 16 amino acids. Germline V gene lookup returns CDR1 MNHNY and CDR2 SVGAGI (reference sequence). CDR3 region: CASNPRLAGGKNIQYF. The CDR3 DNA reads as TGTGCCAGCAACCCCCGACTAGCGGGAGGGAAAAACATTCAGTACTTC.

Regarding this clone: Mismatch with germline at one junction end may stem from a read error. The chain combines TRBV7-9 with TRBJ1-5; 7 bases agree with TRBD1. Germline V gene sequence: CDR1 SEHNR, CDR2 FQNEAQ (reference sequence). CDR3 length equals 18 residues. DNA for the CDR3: TGTTCCAGCAGCTTAGGGACAAATACAGGGGCGATCAATCAGCCCCAGCATTTT. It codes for CSSSLGTNTGAINQPQHF. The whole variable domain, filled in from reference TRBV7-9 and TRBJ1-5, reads DTGVSQNPRHKITKRGQNVTFRCDPISEHNRLYWYRQTLGQGPEFLTYFQNEAQLEKSRLLSDRFSAERPKGSFSTLEIQRTEQGDSAMYLCSSSLGTNTGAINQPQHFGDGTRLSIL.

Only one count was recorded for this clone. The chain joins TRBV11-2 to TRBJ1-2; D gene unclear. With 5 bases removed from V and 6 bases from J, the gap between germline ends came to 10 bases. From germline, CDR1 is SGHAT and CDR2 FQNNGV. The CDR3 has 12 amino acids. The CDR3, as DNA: TGTGCCAGCAGCCTTCTCGGAGATGGCTACACCTTC. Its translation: CASSLLGDGYTF.

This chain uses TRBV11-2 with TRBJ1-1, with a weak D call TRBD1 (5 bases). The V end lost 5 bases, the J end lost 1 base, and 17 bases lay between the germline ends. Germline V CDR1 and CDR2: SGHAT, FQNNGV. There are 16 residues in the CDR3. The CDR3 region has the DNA TGTGCCAGCAGCCCCCTAGGGGCTCCCACGAACACTGAAGCTTTCTTT. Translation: CASSPLGAPTNTEAFF.

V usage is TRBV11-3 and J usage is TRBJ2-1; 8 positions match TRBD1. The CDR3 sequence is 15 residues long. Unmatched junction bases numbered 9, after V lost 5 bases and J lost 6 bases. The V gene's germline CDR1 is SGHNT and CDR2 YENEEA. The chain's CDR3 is CASSTLGQGSNEQFF. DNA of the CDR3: TGTGCCAGCAGCACCTTAGGACAGGGTAGCAATGAGCAGTTCTTC.

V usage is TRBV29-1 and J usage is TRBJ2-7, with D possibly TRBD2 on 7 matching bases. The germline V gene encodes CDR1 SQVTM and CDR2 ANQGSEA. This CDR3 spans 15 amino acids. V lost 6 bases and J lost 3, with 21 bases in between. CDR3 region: CSVEGIDRGGYEQYF. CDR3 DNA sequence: TGCAGCGTCGAGGGAATTGATAGGGGGGGCTACGAGCAGTACTTC.

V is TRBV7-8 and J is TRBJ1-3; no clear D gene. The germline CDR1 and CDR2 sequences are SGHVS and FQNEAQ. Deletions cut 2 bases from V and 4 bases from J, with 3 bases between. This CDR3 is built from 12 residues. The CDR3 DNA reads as TGTGCCAGCAGCTTATCGGGAAACACCATATATTTT. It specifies CASSLSGNTIYF.

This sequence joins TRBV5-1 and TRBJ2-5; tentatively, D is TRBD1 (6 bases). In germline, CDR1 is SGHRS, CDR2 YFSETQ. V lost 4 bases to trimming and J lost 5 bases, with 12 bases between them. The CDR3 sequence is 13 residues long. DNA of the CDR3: TGCGCCAGCAGCCTACAGGGAGAGGAGACCCAGTACTTC. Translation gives CASSLQGEETQYF.

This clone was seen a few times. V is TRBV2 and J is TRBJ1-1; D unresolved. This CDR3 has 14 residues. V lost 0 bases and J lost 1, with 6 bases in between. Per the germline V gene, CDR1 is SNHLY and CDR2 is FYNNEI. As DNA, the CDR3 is TGTGCCAGCAGTGAAGCTGCCAGGAACACTGAAGCTTTCTTT. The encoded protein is CASSEAARNTEAFF.

This CDR3 is CASSRPGLNNEQFF. The CDR3 bases are TGTGCCAGCAGTCGCCCAGGGCTAAACAATGAGCAGTTCTTC. This sequence joins TRBV6-1 and TRBJ2-1; TRBD1 is a possible D gene (5 bases). This CDR3 comprises 14 residues. The V gene lost 5 bases and the J gene lost 5 bases, with 13 bases spanning the gap. In germline, CDR1 is MNHNS, CDR2 SASEGT.

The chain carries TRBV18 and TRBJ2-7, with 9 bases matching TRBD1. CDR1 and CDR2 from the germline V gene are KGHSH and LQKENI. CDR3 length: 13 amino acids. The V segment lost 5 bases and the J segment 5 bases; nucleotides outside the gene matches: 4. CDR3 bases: TGTGCCAGCTCAACAAGGGACAGGGACGAGCAGTACTTC. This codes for CASSTRDRDEQYF.